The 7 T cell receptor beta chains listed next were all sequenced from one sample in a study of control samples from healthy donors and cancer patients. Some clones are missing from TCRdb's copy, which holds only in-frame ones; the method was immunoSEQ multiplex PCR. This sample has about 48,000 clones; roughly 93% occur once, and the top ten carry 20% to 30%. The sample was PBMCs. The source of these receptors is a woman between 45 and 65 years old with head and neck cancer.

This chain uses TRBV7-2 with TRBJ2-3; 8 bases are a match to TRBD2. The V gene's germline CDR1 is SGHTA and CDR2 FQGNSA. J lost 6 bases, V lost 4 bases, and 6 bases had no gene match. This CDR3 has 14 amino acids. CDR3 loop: CASSSGGAEDTQYF. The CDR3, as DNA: TGTGCCAGCAGCTCCGGGGGGGCCGAGGATACGCAGTATTTT.

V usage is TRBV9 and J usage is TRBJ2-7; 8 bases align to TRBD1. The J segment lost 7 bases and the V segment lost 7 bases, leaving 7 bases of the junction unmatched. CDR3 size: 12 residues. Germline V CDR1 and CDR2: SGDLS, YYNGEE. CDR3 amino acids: CASGTGGREQYF. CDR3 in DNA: TGTGCCAGCGGGACAGGCGGTCGGGAGCAGTACTTC. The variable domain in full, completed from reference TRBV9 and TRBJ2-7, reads DSGVTQTPKHLITATGQRVTLRCSPRSGDLSVYWYQQSLDQGLQFLIQYYNGEERAKGNILERFSAQQFPDLHSELNLSSLELGDSALYFCASGTGGREQYFGPGTRLTVT.

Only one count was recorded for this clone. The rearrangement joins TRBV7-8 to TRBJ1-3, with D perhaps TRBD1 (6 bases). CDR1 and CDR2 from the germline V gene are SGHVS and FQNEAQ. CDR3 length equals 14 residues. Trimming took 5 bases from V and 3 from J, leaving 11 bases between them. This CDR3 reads CASSPPGDGNTIYF. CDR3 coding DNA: TGTGCCAGCAGCCCCCCAGGGGATGGAAACACCATATATTTT.

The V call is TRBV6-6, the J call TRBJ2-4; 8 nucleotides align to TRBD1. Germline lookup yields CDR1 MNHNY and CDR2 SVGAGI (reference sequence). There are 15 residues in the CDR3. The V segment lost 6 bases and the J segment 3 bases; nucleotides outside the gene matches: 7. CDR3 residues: CASSPGQGVKNIQYF. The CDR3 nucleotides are TGTGCCAGCAGCCCCGGACAGGGCGTCAAAAACATTCAGTACTTC.

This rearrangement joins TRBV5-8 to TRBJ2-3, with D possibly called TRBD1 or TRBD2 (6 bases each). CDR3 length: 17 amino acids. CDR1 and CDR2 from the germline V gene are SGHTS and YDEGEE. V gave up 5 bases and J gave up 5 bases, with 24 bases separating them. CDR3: CASRTSGMGGWGDTQYF. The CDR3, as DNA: TGTGCCAGCAGGACGTCGGGTATGGGGGGCTGGGGAGATACGCAGTATTTT. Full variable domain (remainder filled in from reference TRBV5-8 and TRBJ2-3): EAGVTQSPTHLIKTRGQQATLRCSPISGHTSVYWYQQALGLGLQFLLWYDEGEERNRGNFPPRFSGRQFPNYSSELNVNALELEDSALYLCASRTSGMGGWGDTQYFGPGTRLTVL.

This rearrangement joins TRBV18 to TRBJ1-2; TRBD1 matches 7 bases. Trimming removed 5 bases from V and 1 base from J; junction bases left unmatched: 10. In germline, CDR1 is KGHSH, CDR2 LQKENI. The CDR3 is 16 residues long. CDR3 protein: CASSRGGQEINYGYTF. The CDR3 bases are TGTGCCAGCTCAAGGGGAGGACAGGAGATTAACTATGGCTACACCTTC.

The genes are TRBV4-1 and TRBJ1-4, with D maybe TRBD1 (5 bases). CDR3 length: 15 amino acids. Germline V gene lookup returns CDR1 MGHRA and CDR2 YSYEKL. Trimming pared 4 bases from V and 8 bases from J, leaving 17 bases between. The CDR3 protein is CASSPHRESGEKLFF. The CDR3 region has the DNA TGCGCCAGCAGCCCTCACCGGGAATCAGGGGAAAAACTGTTTTTT.